This is a list of T cell receptor beta chains from one sample in a study of blood T cell repertoires in COVID-19. Libraries were prepared by immunoSEQ multiplex PCR; TCRdb keeps only in-frame clonotypes and omits some of them. The sample carries about 90,000 clones, over 80% recorded once. Input material: peripheral blood. These receptors all stem from an older woman with active COVID-19. The CDR3 runs from the conserved cysteine through the conserved F or W. D genes are given only for firm matches.

-	TRBV11-2	TRBJ1-5	CASSLQGYSNQPQHF	TGTGCCAGCAGCTTACAGGGTTATAGCAATCAGCCCCAGCATTTT
-	TRBV19	TRBJ1-1	CASSLLGGNTEAFF	TGTGCCAGTAGTCTGCTCGGAGGGAACACTGAAGCTTTCTTT
TRBD1	TRBV14	TRBJ2-1	CASSGAPDRGKYRGSYNEQFF	TGTGCCAGCAGCGGGGCCCCAGACAGGGGGAAATATCGGGGGTCATACAATGAGCAGTTCTTC
-	TRBV7-9	TRBJ2-5	CASRLGLARSETQYF	TGTGCCAGCAGGCTCGGGCTAGCGCGTTCGGAGACCCAGTACTTC
-	TRBV18	TRBJ1-1	CASSPKELNTEAFF	TGTGCCAGCTCACCTAAGGAGTTGAACACTGAAGCTTTCTTT
TRBD1	TRBV6-5	TRBJ1-1	CATRQGENTEAFF	TGTGCCACCCGCCAGGGGGAGAACACTGAAGCTTTCTTT
TRBD1	TRBV28	TRBJ2-7	CASSLGQPSEQYF	TGTGCCAGCAGTCTGGGACAGCCCTCCGAGCAGTACTTC
-	TRBV21-1	TRBJ2-3	CASSPPGQGSRDTQYF	TGTGCCAGCAGTCCCCCGGGACAGGGGTCGAGAGATACGCAGTATTTT
-	TRBV28	TRBJ2-6	CASSEISGANVLTF	TGTGCCAGCAGTGAGATCTCTGGGGCCAACGTCCTGACTTTC
-	TRBV19	TRBJ2-5	CASGQTLTQETQYF	TGTGCCAGTGGACAGACCCTCACACAAGAGACCCAGTACTTC
TRBD2	TRBV6-4	TRBJ2-1	CASSDSELAGGERSYNEQFF	TGTGCCAGCAGTGACTCCGAACTAGCGGGAGGGGAGCGGTCCTACAATGAGCAGTTCTTC
TRBD1	TRBV7-3	TRBJ2-7	CASSPIGTGGEQYF	TGTGCCAGCAGCCCAATTGGGACAGGGGGCGAGCAGTACTTC
TRBD1	TRBV6-1	TRBJ1-5	CASSDRGYDQPQHF	TGTGCCAGCAGTGACAGGGGGTACGATCAGCCCCAGCATTTT
-	TRBV5-6	TRBJ1-1	CASSLAIRNTEAFF	TGTGCCAGCAGCTTGGCCATCAGGAACACTGAAGCTTTCTTT
TRBD2	TRBV2	TRBJ2-3	CASSVERGDTQYF	TGTGCCAGCAGTGTAGAGCGGGGAGATACGCAGTATTTT
TRBD1	TRBV24-1	TRBJ1-2	CATSGGGQAPGYTF	TGTGCCACCAGTGGGGGGGGACAGGCTCCTGGCTACACCTTC
-	TRBV18	TRBJ1-4	CASSPARGAVGEKLFF	TGTGCCAGCTCACCAGCGCGCGGGGCAGTGGGTGAAAAACTGTTTTTT
TRBD2	TRBV27	TRBJ2-3	CASSLLRGGADTQYF	TGTGCCAGCAGTTTATTACGGGGGGGGGCAGATACGCAGTATTTT
-	TRBV9	TRBJ2-1	CASSVDIHSYNEQFF	TGTGCCAGCAGCGTAGACATCCACTCCTACAATGAGCAGTTCTTC
-	TRBV19	TRBJ1-2	CASSIAHNDYGYTF	TGTGCCAGTAGTATAGCGCACAATGACTATGGCTACACCTTC
TRBD2	TRBV19	TRBJ2-7	CASSVPLAGGREQYF	TGTGCCAGTAGCGTCCCGTTAGCGGGAGGGCGAGAGCAGTACTTC
-	TRBV20-1	TRBJ2-4	CSAAQGNIQYF	TGCAGTGCTGCTCAGGGGAACATTCAGTACTTC
-	TRBV28	TRBJ1-5	CASSPGSPSNQPQHF	TGTGCCAGCAGTCCCGGGTCCCCTAGCAATCAGCCCCAGCATTTT
TRBD2	TRBV19	TRBJ2-2	CASSIRPGGWELFF	TGTGCCAGTAGTATTCGCCCGGGGGGGTGGGAGCTGTTTTTT
-	TRBV19	TRBJ1-2	CASSTSGPYTF	TGTGCCAGTAGTACCTCAGGGCCCTACACCTTC